Presented here are 27 T cell receptor beta chains from one specimen sequenced in a study of T cells in Graves' hyperthyroidism and ophthalmopathy (dated by TCRdb to about 2019). To prepare the library, multiplex PCR was applied. The instrument given in TCRdb is Illumina HiSeq 2000. The TCR beta CDR3 regions were amplified from the RNA transcripts. A first-round RT-PCR of the TCR CDR3 used the HTBI primer set with the Qiagen OneStep RT-PCR kit. TCRdb reprocessing: public reads trimmed at Q25 with fastp, clones called with MiXCR, in-frame beta chains kept. Each entry merges the rows of one CDR3 protein and shows their most common DNA and genes. Within this sample are over 500,000 distinct CDR3 sequences, with about 15% of them counted one time only. The leading ten clones occupy approximately 18% of the sample. What was sequenced was blood. Source of these receptors: a woman between 18 and 29 years old with Graves' ophthalmopathy.

The chain recombines TRBV10-3 with TRBJ2-1; 10 bases match TRBD2. Germline V gene sequence: CDR1 ENHRY, CDR2 SYGVKD. This CDR3 is built from 14 residues. Trimming took 6 bases from V and 8 from J; bases not matched to a gene: 7. The CDR3, as DNA: TGTGCCATCAGAACTAGCGGGACTCAAGATGAGCAGTTCTTC. Its translation: CAIRTSGTQDEQFF.

This clonotype occurred a few times. The chain is built from TRBV5-1 and TRBJ2-1; 7 bases line up with TRBD2. The germline CDR1 and CDR2 sequences are SGHRS and YFSETQ. Unmatched junction bases numbered 10, after V lost 1 base and J lost 9 bases. The CDR3 runs to 15 residues. This CDR3 reads CASSLRTGEGGEQFF. The DNA of the CDR3 is TGCGCCAGCAGCTTGAGGACTGGGGAGGGAGGTGAGCAGTTCTTC.

V is TRBV2 and J is TRBJ1-2; 9 bases align to TRBD1. V lost 8 bases and J lost 4; bases outside the gene matches: 11. CDR1 SNHLY and CDR2 FYNNEI come from the germline V gene. The CDR3 has 15 amino acids. The CDR3 nucleotides are TGTGCCAGCCAGGGGGAGGGACAGGGCGGCTATGGCTACACCTTC. Encoded protein: CASQGEGQGGYGYTF.

The genes are TRBV20-1 and TRBJ2-7; 13 positions agree with TRBD2. Per germline, CDR1 DFQATT and CDR2 SNEGSKA (reference sequence). This CDR3 region has 15 residues. Trimming removed 4 bases from V and 4 bases from J; junction bases left unmatched: 7. The CDR3: CSAIPRTSGGYEQYF. DNA of the CDR3: TGCAGTGCTATACCAAGGACTAGCGGGGGATACGAGCAGTACTTC.

The rearrangement joins TRBV11-2 to TRBJ2-7; no firm D call. Deletions cut 0 bases from V and 3 bases from J, with 6 bases between. Germline CDR1 reads SGHAT; CDR2 reads FQNNGV. This CDR3 has 13 residues. In DNA, the CDR3 is TGTGCCAGCAGCTTAGATAACCGCTACGAGCAGTACTTC. Amino acids: CASSLDNRYEQYF.

The gene calls are TRBV6-5 and TRBJ1-2; D possibly corresponds to TRBD1 (6 bases). Trimming removed 0 bases from V and 8 bases from J, with 10 bases in between. This CDR3 region has 13 residues. Germline CDR1 MNHEY, CDR2 SVGAGI. CDR3 bases: TGTGCCAGCAGTTACTCCCTTAGGGGGGGCTACACCTTC. It encodes CASSYSLRGGYTF.

This clonotype turned up a few times. This chain joins TRBV27 and TRBJ2-2; D is undetermined. Trimming removed 7 bases from V and 4 bases from J, with 10 bases in between. CDR1 and CDR2 (germline): MNHEY, SMNVEV (reference sequence). This CDR3 is 13 amino acids long. CDR3 DNA: TGTGCCAGCACCTACCAGGCCACCGGGGAGCTGTTTTTT. This gives the protein CASTYQATGELFF.

This chain connects TRBV10-3 to TRBJ2-3; 8 nucleotides match TRBD1. V shed 6 bases and J 10 bases; nucleotides not matched to a gene: 12. Per the germline V gene, CDR1 is ENHRY and CDR2 is SYGVKD. The CDR3 spans 14 residues. In DNA, the CDR3 is TGTGCCATCAGGAAGGACAGGGAAGGGGATGCGCAGTATTTT. This sequence encodes CAIRKDREGDAQYF.

This clonotype was seen a handful of times. The rearrangement uses TRBV10-3 and TRBJ2-7; D remains unclear. Per germline, CDR1 ENHRY and CDR2 SYGVKD. V was clipped by 3 bases and J by 3 bases, with 9 bases between them. This CDR3 is 13 amino acids long. This CDR3 reads CAISELGYYEQYF. CDR3 in DNA: TGTGCCATCAGTGAATTAGGGTACTACGAGCAGTACTTC.

This clonotype has more than one count but fewer than ten. The chain links TRBV6-5 to TRBJ1-1; 7 bases are shared with TRBD1. Trimming removed 4 bases from V and 4 bases from J; junction bases left unmatched: 6. This CDR3 has 14 residues. Germline assignment: CDR1 MNHEY and CDR2 SVGAGI. CDR3 sequence reads: CASSCSDRATEAFF. The CDR3 DNA reads TGTGCCAGCAGTTGCTCTGACAGGGCCACTGAAGCTTTCTTT.

The sample holds many counts of this clonotype. The genes are TRBV28 and TRBJ2-1; weak D call: TRBD2 (5 bases). Germline V gene sequence: CDR1 MDHEN, CDR2 SYDVKM. The CDR3 sequence is 15 residues long. V lost 7 bases to trimming and J lost 8 bases, with 21 bases between them. CDR3 DNA sequence: TGTGCCAGCACCCCAGCGGCCAACCCCTCTTATGAGCAGTTCTTC. As protein: CASTPAANPSYEQFF.

The rearrangement uses TRBV19 and TRBJ1-1; TRBD1 might be the D (5 bases). The CDR3 is 13 residues long. In germline, CDR1 is LNHDA, CDR2 SQIVND (reference sequence). V lost 5 bases and J 4 bases, leaving 11 bases between the germline ends. CDR3 in DNA: TGTGCCAGTAGTCTCGGGGCGGTCACTGAAGCTTTCTTT. The encoded protein is CASSLGAVTEAFF.

This clonotype was seen a few times. The chain is built from TRBV12-5 and TRBJ2-2; the D gene could be TRBD1 or TRBD2 (5 bases each). The V gene's germline CDR1 is LGHNT and CDR2 FRNRAP. The CDR3 sequence is 13 residues long. The V end lost 7 bases, the J end lost 4 bases, and 10 bases lay between the germline ends. CDR3 sequence: CASARDGTGELFF. The CDR3, as DNA: TGTGCTAGTGCCAGGGACGGCACCGGGGAGCTGTTTTTT.

CDR3 region: CASSLYASAHNEQFF. The DNA for the CDR3 is TGTGCCAGCAGCTTATACGCAAGCGCCCACAATGAGCAGTTCTTC. This sequence joins TRBV7-6 and TRBJ2-1; D is uncertain. The V gene's germline CDR1 is SGHVS and CDR2 FNYEAQ. The length of the CDR3 is 15 residues. Trimming took 2 bases from V and 5 from J, leaving 13 bases between them.

Only a few counts were recorded for this clonotype. This chain joins TRBV4-1 and TRBJ2-1, with D perhaps assigned TRBD1 or TRBD2 (6 bases each). The CDR3 has 18 residues. Germline CDR1 MGHRA, CDR2 YSYEKL. The V end was cut by 0 bases, the J end by 1 base, with 16 bases between. The chain's CDR3 is CASSQEEGQGSSYNEQFF. The CDR3 bases are TGCGCCAGCAGCCAAGAGGAGGGGCAGGGGTCTTCCTACAATGAGCAGTTCTTC.

The rearrangement links TRBV20-1 to TRBJ2-1, with D possibly matching TRBD1 (6 bases). The CDR3 extends over 13 amino acids. Germline CDR1 DFQATT, CDR2 SNEGSKA (reference sequence). V lost 3 bases and J 8 bases, leaving 14 bases between the germline ends. The CDR3 DNA is TGCAGTGCTAGGGCGAGCAGGGGACATGAGCAGTTCTTC. This encodes CSARASRGHEQFF.

The sample holds many counts of this clonotype. The rearrangement joins TRBV6-1 to TRBJ1-2, with D perhaps TRBD1 (6 bases). Germline-derived CDR1 and CDR2 are MNHNS and SASEGT. The CDR3 has 16 amino acids. The germline V and J ends were trimmed by 4 bases and 2 bases, with 17 bases remaining between them. The CDR3 coding sequence is TGTGCCAGCAGTGGCAGGGGACACAATTACAACTATGGCTACACCTTC. Translated: CASSGRGHNYNYGYTF.

This clonotype was counted at least ten times. V is TRBV11-2 and J is TRBJ1-6; weak D call: TRBD1 (5 bases). V dropped 1 base and J dropped 9 bases, with 13 bases sitting between them. The length of the CDR3 is 15 residues. The germline CDR1 and CDR2 sequences are SGHAT and FQNNGV. The CDR3 region is CASSLVRGPSSPLHF. The DNA of the CDR3 is TGTGCCAGCAGCTTAGTTCGGGGCCCCAGTTCACCCCTCCACTTT. Full variable domain (remainder filled in from reference TRBV11-2 and TRBJ1-6): EAGVAQSPRYKIIEKRQSVAFWCNPISGHATLYWYQQILGQGPKLLIQFQNNGVVDDSQLPKDRFSAERLKGVDSTLKIQPAKLEDSAVYLCASSLVRGPSSPLHFGNGTRLTVT.

This clonotype was found many times. The chain combines TRBV20-1 with TRBJ1-2; the D gene is possibly TRBD1 (5 bases). The CDR3 runs to 14 residues. V gave up 3 bases and J gave up 8 bases, with 19 bases separating them. The germline gives CDR1 DFQATT, CDR2 SNEGSKA (reference sequence). The CDR3 is CSASGTALGGGYTF. CDR3 DNA: TGCAGTGCTAGTGGGACCGCCTTGGGGGGGGGCTACACCTTC.

The V call is TRBV5-8, the J call TRBJ1-4; D gene uncertain. Germline values: CDR1 SGHTS, CDR2 YDEGEE. Trimming shortened V by 0 bases and J by 0 bases, and 6 bases separated the two germline ends. There are 15 residues in the CDR3. This CDR3 reads CASSLGQATNEKLFF. The CDR3 DNA is TGTGCCAGCAGCTTGGGGCAGGCAACTAATGAAAAACTGTTTTTT.

This clonotype has ten or more counts. This chain uses TRBV7-8 with TRBJ2-1, with 7 bases aligning to TRBD2. Unmatched junction bases numbered 4, after V lost 3 bases and J lost 5 bases. The germline V gene has CDR1 SGHVS and CDR2 FQNEAQ. The CDR3 covers 14 residues. CDR3 coding DNA: TGTGCCAGCAGCTTGTGGGAGGGGAACAATGAGCAGTTCTTC. This sequence encodes CASSLWEGNNEQFF. The variable domain in full, completed from reference TRBV7-8 and TRBJ2-1, reads GAGVSQSPRYKVAKRGQDVALRCDPISGHVSLFWYQQALGQGPEFLTYFQNEAQLDKSGLPSDRFFAERPEGSVSTLKIQRTQQEDSAVYLCASSLWEGNNEQFFGPGTRLTVL.

The gene calls are TRBV2 and TRBJ1-1; D ambiguous. The V gene's germline CDR1 is SNHLY and CDR2 FYNNEI. The length of the CDR3 is 13 residues. V lost 1 base and J lost 7, with 10 bases in between. DNA of the CDR3: TGTGCCAGCAGTGAAGTGGGGTTCGGTGAAGCTTTCTTT. Its translation: CASSEVGFGEAFF.

This clonotype was picked up many times. This sequence joins TRBV11-2 and TRBJ2-1; a possible D gene is TRBD1 (5 bases). This CDR3 comprises 13 residues. Trimming stripped 2 bases from V and 8 bases from J, with 10 bases between. The V gene's germline CDR1 is SGHAT and CDR2 FQNNGV. The CDR3 nucleotides are TGTGCCAGCAGCTTAAGCAGGGTGTATGAGCAGTTCTTC. This sequence encodes CASSLSRVYEQFF.

For this clonotype: Compared with germline, one end of the junction differs, possibly owing to a read error. The chain employs TRBV27 and TRBJ2-7; D tentatively fits TRBD1 or TRBD2 (5 bases each). The CDR3 has 14 amino acids. The germline V gene encodes CDR1 MNHEY and CDR2 SMNVEV (reference sequence). The CDR3 reads CAGRSPGQLNEQYF. The CDR3 DNA reads TGTGCCGGCAGGAGTCCGGGGCAGCTAAACGAGCAGTACTTC.

This clonotype was seen ten or more times. The rearrangement uses TRBV13 and TRBJ2-1; maybe TRBD2 (6 bases). CDR1 is PRHDT, CDR2 FYEKMQ, per germline (reference sequence). The CDR3 runs 15 residues. Trimming removed 2 bases at V and 6 bases at J, with 14 bases between. The CDR3 loop reads CASSLYEAGINEQFF. The CDR3 nucleotides are TGTGCCAGCAGCTTATACGAGGCGGGGATCAATGAGCAGTTCTTC.

This chain joins TRBV19 and TRBJ2-1; 9 nucleotides agree with TRBD2. The CDR3 spans 16 residues. The J segment lost 4 bases and the V segment lost 8 bases, leaving 12 bases of the junction unmatched. Looked up from germline, CDR1 is LNHDA and CDR2 is SQIVND (reference sequence). The DNA for the CDR3 is TGTGCCAGTCACCCTCTTAGCGGGAGTGAATACAATGAGCAGTTCTTC. Its protein is CASHPLSGSEYNEQFF.

J is TRBJ2-3 and V is TRBV10-3, with 10 positions matching TRBD2. Losses at the gene ends were 7 bases for V and 1 base for J; bases not matched to a gene: 5. Germline V gives CDR1 ENHRY, CDR2 SYGVKD. The CDR3 is made up of 15 amino acids. In DNA, the CDR3 is TGTGCCATCACCCGAGCGGGGGGGGGCACAGATACGCAGTATTTT. Translation: CAITRAGGGTDTQYF.